The 5 T cell receptor beta chains below all came from one sample that was sequenced in a study of T cells in Graves' hyperthyroidism and ophthalmopathy (dated 2019 in TCRdb). Libraries were prepared through multiplex PCR. Sequencer: Illumina HiSeq 2000. The TCR beta CDR3 regions were amplified from the RNA transcripts. The first round of RT-PCR for the TCR CDR3 was performed with the HTBI primer set and the Qiagen OneStep RT-PCR kit. The public reads were reprocessed in TCRdb via fastp at Q25 and MiXCR, keeping in-frame beta chains. Each entry is one CDR3 protein sequence, shown with its most common DNA and genes. This sample comprises 530,000 or so distinct CDR3 sequences, around a quarter of them detected only once. The ten largest make up about 10% of the sample. Material: blood. Receptors originate from a woman in her 30s with Graves' ophthalmopathy.

This clonotype has a handful of counts. CDR3 loop: CASSYGQVGEQYF. DNA for the CDR3: TGTGCCAGCAGTTACGGACAGGTCGGGGAGCAGTACTTC. The V call is TRBV3-1, the J call TRBJ2-7; 7 bases align to TRBD1. The CDR3 sequence is 13 residues long. Germline V gives CDR1 LGHDT, CDR2 YNNKEL (reference sequence). With V trimmed by 6 bases and J by 7 bases, 9 bases remained unmatched.

Comments on this clonotype: The germline gene is not matched at one end of the junction; a read error may be the cause. The CDR3 bases are TGTGCCAGCAGTGAAAACCCGACTTCTAAAGCTTGCTTT. Residues: CASSENPTSKACF. The J gene is TRBJ1-1, the V gene TRBV6-1, with unresolved D. The CDR3 has 13 residues. Germline values: CDR1 MNHNS, CDR2 SASEGT.

This clonotype was counted between two and nine times. This rearrangement joins TRBV10-3 to TRBJ2-7, with D perhaps matching TRBD1 (5 bases). This CDR3 contains 14 residues. Germline CDR1 is ENHRY and CDR2 is SYGVKD. V lost 2 bases, J lost 5 bases, and 13 bases lay in between. The CDR3 sequence: CAISERPGKDEQYF. For the CDR3, the DNA is TGTGCCATCAGTGAGAGACCAGGGAAGGACGAGCAGTACTTC.

In this sample, this clonotype turned up a few times. The rearrangement links TRBV20-1 to TRBJ1-3; D is possibly TRBD1 (5 bases). The germline V gene encodes CDR1 DFQATT and CDR2 SNEGSKA (reference sequence). V lost 6 bases and J lost 0, with 9 bases in between. The CDR3 spans 13 residues. CDR3 sequence reads: CSAPGISGNTIYF. CDR3 nucleotides: TGCAGTGCCCCAGGGATCTCTGGAAACACCATATATTTT.

This clonotype was counted many times. The genes are TRBV9 and TRBJ2-2; D gene uncertain. This CDR3 has 12 residues. The germline CDR1 and CDR2 sequences are SGDLS and YYNGEE. Trimming cost V 0 bases and J 4 bases, with 1 base left between them. CDR3 in amino acids: CASSVATGELFF. The DNA of the CDR3 is TGTGCCAGCAGCGTAGCCACCGGGGAGCTGTTTTTT.